The rows below give T cell receptor beta chains drawn from one sample of a study of CD8 T cells in ankylosing spondylitis. TCRdb ran MiXCR on the 5' RACE reads and lists one entry per CDR3 protein. This table holds under 250,000 distinct CDR3 sequences, around 10% found once. Sequencing used blood, either unsorted or a sorted T cell fraction (not recorded which). These receptors were taken from a male donor with ankylosing spondylitis or in good health (not recorded which). Both conserved end residues are part of each CDR3. A D gene is named only where the DNA matches it firmly. A clone size is listed for some rows: how often the clone was seen (once, few, many), or a class if it is expanded.

J	V	size	D	DNA	CDR3
TRBJ1-1	TRBV10-3	many	TRBD1	TGTGCCAACTCCCAGACAGGGGCGAACACTGAAGCTTTCTTT	CANSQTGANTEAFF
TRBJ2-3	TRBV19	.	.	TGTGCCAGTAGTATTTCGCAGGGGATCACAGATACGCAGTATTTT	CASSISQGITDTQYF
TRBJ1-5	TRBV20-1	many	TRBD1	TGCAGTGCTAGAGAAGGTGACAGGGCAGGGCAGCCCCAGCATTTT	CSAREGDRAGQPQHF
TRBJ1-4	TRBV3-1	many	.	TGTGCCAGCAGCCATCGTAATGAAAAACTGTTTTTT	CASSHRNEKLFF
TRBJ1-4	TRBV12-3/TRBV12-4	.	.	TGTGCCAGCAGTTTAGTGGGAAATGAAAAACTGTTTTTT	CASSLVGNEKLFF
TRBJ2-1	TRBV3-1	.	TRBD2	TGTGCCAGCAGCCAACCGGGGGGTAATGAGCAGTTCTTC	CASSQPGGNEQFF
TRBJ1-1	TRBV12-3/TRBV12-4	few	.	TGTGCCAGCACCTTAAGGGGGGGCGGGAACACTGAAGCTTTCTTT	CASTLRGGGNTEAFF
TRBJ2-7	TRBV5-1	many	.	TGTGCCAGCAGTTTGGACGGTTACGAGCAGTACTTC	CASSLDGYEQYF
TRBJ1-2	TRBV4-2	many	TRBD1	TGTGCCAGCAGCCAAGCACAGGGGGCAGGGGGCTACACCTTC	CASSQAQGAGGYTF
TRBJ2-7	TRBV11-2	.	.	TGTGCCAGCAGCTTAGATAGGACAGAGTTTCAGTACTTC	CASSLDRTEFQYF
TRBJ2-3	TRBV20-1	.	TRBD1	TGCAGTGCTAGACCGGGACAGGGGGACGCAGATACGCAGTATTTT	CSARPGQGDADTQYF
TRBJ2-3	TRBV20-1	many	TRBD2	TGCAGTGCTAGAGTTGCGGGGGTTCCAGATACGCAGTATTTT	CSARVAGVPDTQYF
TRBJ1-3	TRBV10-2	.	.	TGCGCCAGCAGTGAGTTCGCAGGGACTGGAAACACCATATATTTT	CASSEFAGTGNTIYF
TRBJ2-5	TRBV29-1	many	.	TGCAGCGTCGGAGCCAGAGAGACCCAGTACTTC	CSVGARETQYF
TRBJ2-7	TRBV20-1	few	.	TGCAGTGCTTCCGACAGGACCTACGAGCAGTACTTC	CSASDRTYEQYF
TRBJ2-7	TRBV6-5	many	TRBD1	TGTGCCAGCAGTTACTCGTGGGACAGTTCCTACGAGCAGTACTTC	CASSYSWDSSYEQYF
TRBJ2-1	TRBV5-1	many	.	TGCGCCAGCAGCTTCTCAGGGGTACGCTACAATGAGCAGTTCTTC	CASSFSGVRYNEQFF
TRBJ2-5	TRBV20-1	many	.	TGCAGTGCTAGGGAAGAGACCCAGTACTTC	CSAREETQYF
TRBJ1-5	TRBV12-3/TRBV12-4	many	.	TGTGCCAGCAGTTTATTGTCCGGACAGATCAATCAGCCCCAGCATTTT	CASSLLSGQINQPQHF
TRBJ2-1	TRBV5-1	many	TRBD1	TGCGCCAGCAGCATCGGTTGGGGACAGGAACACAATGAGCAGTTCTTC	CASSIGWGQEHNEQFF
TRBJ2-3	TRBV12-3/TRBV12-4	many	.	TGTGCCAGCTGGGGGCCCCCTCGCACAGATACGCAGTATTTT	CASWGPPRTDTQYF
TRBJ2-5	TRBV29-1	many	.	TGCAGCGTTGCAACGAACCGCCAAGAGACCCAGTACTTC	CSVATNRQETQYF
TRBJ2-1	TRBV12-3/TRBV12-4	many	TRBD2	TGTGCCAGCAGTTGGGACGCATTCGGACTAGCCGCCGAGCAGTTCTTC	CASSWDAFGLAAEQFF
TRBJ1-1	TRBV24-1	many	TRBD1	TGTGCCACCAGTGACCCTCAGGGGGGAGAAGCTTTCTTT	CATSDPQGGEAFF
TRBJ1-4	TRBV5-1	many	.	TGCGCCAGCAGCTCGGACGTAAGTGGTGAAAAACTGTTTTTT	CASSSDVSGEKLFF
TRBJ2-3	TRBV7-8	few	TRBD2	TGTGCCAGCCCAGTGCCTTATAGCGGGATGGGCCCAGATACGCAGTATTTT	CASPVPYSGMGPDTQYF